This T cell receptor (beta chain) appears in the sequencing data of a study of control samples from healthy donors and cancer patients. CDR3 length: 14 residues. CDR1 is LGHNA, CDR2 YSLEER, per germline. The V segment lost 4 bases and the J segment 8 bases; nucleotides outside the gene matches: 7. Repertoires were generated with immunoSEQ multiplex PCR, while TCRdb's copy carries only in-frame clones and drops some. The data contain 50,000 to 65,000 clones, approximately 90% of them singletons. The genes are TRBV4-3 and TRBJ1-2, with 10 nucleotides matching TRBD1. The sequence came from a man younger than 45 with colorectal cancer. Specimen: PBMCs. The CDR3 loop reads CASSLGTGEIGYTF. CDR3 bases: TGCGCCAGCAGCCTGGGGACAGGGGAGATAGGCTACACCTTC.